The 30 T cell receptor beta chains below were found in one sample sequenced in a study of Tregs in tolerant kidney transplant recipients. Assay used: immunoSEQ multiplex PCR; TCRdb lists only in-frame clones, some missing. The sample records 75,000 to 85,000 clones, 75% to 95% being singletons. The specimen comprised Tregs from blood, sampled before the transplant. The receptors stem from a human donor who received a combined kidney and bone marrow transplant.

The chain links TRBV5-6 to TRBJ1-2, with a possible D match to TRBD1 (5 bases). Trimming stripped 3 bases from V and 4 bases from J, with 16 bases between. Germline V gene data show CDR1 as SGHDT and CDR2 as YYEEEE. This CDR3 has 15 amino acids. The CDR3 spells CASSSTGGRVYGYTF. CDR3 sequence (DNA): TGTGCCAGCAGCTCGACCGGGGGACGCGTCTATGGCTACACCTTC.

V gene TRBV5-1 combines with J gene TRBJ1-3, with D hard to call. Germline CDR1 reads SGHRS; CDR2 reads YFSETQ. Trimming removed 0 bases from V and 0 bases from J, with 13 bases in between. CDR3 length equals 17 residues. The DNA of the CDR3 is TGCGCCAGCAGCTTGGCCCCACGACCAGACTCTGGAAACACCATATATTTT. This gives the protein CASSLAPRPDSGNTIYF.

The rearrangement uses TRBV6-5 and TRBJ1-2; a possible D gene is TRBD1 (5 bases). The V end was cut by 0 bases, the J end by 4 bases, with 12 bases between. This CDR3 is built from 15 residues. In germline, CDR1 is MNHEY, CDR2 SVGAGI. Here the CDR3 DNA reads TGTGCCAGCAGTTACTCGCCGGGACTCGTCTATGGCTACACCTTC. It specifies CASSYSPGLVYGYTF.

The V and J genes are TRBV5-6 and TRBJ2-7; D not certain. The germline V and J ends were trimmed by 0 bases and 1 base, with 8 bases remaining between them. Germline V gene sequence: CDR1 SGHDT, CDR2 YYEEEE. This CDR3 comprises 14 residues. The CDR3 loop reads CASSLGAGSYEQYF. The CDR3 DNA sequence: TGTGCCAGCAGCTTGGGGGCAGGATCCTACGAGCAGTACTTC.

The chain joins TRBV27 to TRBJ2-2, with 7 positions matching TRBD2. The CDR3 runs to 16 residues. V lost 4 bases and J lost 0; bases outside the gene matches: 5. Per the germline V gene, CDR1 is MNHEY and CDR2 is SMNVEV (reference sequence). The DNA of the CDR3 is TGTGCCAGCAGTTCTAGGACTAGAACGAACACCGGGGAGCTGTTTTTT. As protein: CASSSRTRTNTGELFF.

This sequence joins TRBV6-4 and TRBJ1-5; a weak D match, TRBD1 (6 bases). Germline V lookup: CDR1 MRHNA, CDR2 SNTAGT. The CDR3 spans 13 residues. The V end lost 6 bases, the J end lost 4 bases, and 10 bases lay between the germline ends. The CDR3 region has the DNA TGTGCCAGCAGCGTCGACAGGAATCAGCCCCAGCATTTT. Its translation: CASSVDRNQPQHF.

This clone occurred a few times. The chain is built from TRBV6-5 and TRBJ1-4; D ambiguous. The CDR3 totals 15 residues. Germline V gene sequence: CDR1 MNHEY, CDR2 SVGAGI. V dropped 0 bases and J dropped 5 bases, with 10 bases sitting between them. The CDR3 spells CASSYSAGYNEKLFF. CDR3 DNA: TGTGCCAGCAGTTACTCGGCAGGATACAATGAAAAACTGTTTTTT.

V gene TRBV18 combines with J gene TRBJ1-4; D not resolved. Germline loops: CDR1 KGHSH, CDR2 LQKENI. This CDR3 is 15 amino acids long. V gave up 6 bases and J gave up 0 bases, with 11 bases separating them. The CDR3 bases are TGTGCCAGCTCCTCGACACCGTCAACTAATGAAAAACTGTTTTTT. Its translation: CASSSTPSTNEKLFF.

This chain connects TRBV11-2 to TRBJ2-7, with D unclear. This CDR3 region has 14 residues. The germline V gene has CDR1 SGHAT and CDR2 FQNNGV. The V gene lost 5 bases and the J gene lost 6 bases, with 17 bases spanning the gap. The CDR3 here is CASSPVLKKGEQYF. CDR3 in DNA: TGTGCCAGCAGCCCTGTCCTGAAAAAAGGCGAGCAGTACTTC.

This clone was recorded once. The genes are TRBV7-8 and TRBJ1-4, with D uncertain. Trimming pared 1 base from V and 6 bases from J, leaving 12 bases between. The CDR3 is 15 residues long. Germline V lookup: CDR1 SGHVS, CDR2 FQNEAQ. CDR3 nucleotide sequence: TGTGCCAGCAGCTTAGTTGGGAGGTCCCATGAAAAACTGTTTTTT. Translated, it gives CASSLVGRSHEKLFF.

The chain couples TRBV5-8 to TRBJ2-5, with D uncertain. V lost 4 bases to trimming and J lost 1 base, with 14 bases between them. The CDR3 has 15 amino acids. The germline CDR1 and CDR2 sequences are SGHTS and YDEGEE. The CDR3 sequence is CASSAHRALQETQYF. The CDR3 DNA reads TGTGCCAGCAGCGCCCACCGGGCCCTCCAAGAGACCCAGTACTTC.

In DNA form, the CDR3 reads TGCACCAGCAGCCAAACAGCGGGTTACAATGAGCAGTTCTTC. This translates into CTSSQTAGYNEQFF. The chain recombines TRBV1 with TRBJ2-1; TRBD2 is the table's D call, not checked against the DNA. TRBV1 is classified as a pseudogene. CDR3 length: 14 amino acids.

The chain recombines TRBV5-4 with TRBJ1-1; 7 bases map to TRBD1. The length of the CDR3 is 16 residues. The trim removed 0 bases at V and 0 bases at J, leaving 5 bases unmatched. Germline loops: CDR1 SGHNT, CDR2 YYREEE (reference sequence). Here the CDR3 DNA reads TGTGCCAGCAGCTTGGGAGGGGGGACAGTGAACACTGAAGCTTTCTTT. The encoded protein is CASSLGGGTVNTEAFF.

This sequence joins TRBV5-1 and TRBJ2-7; no reliable D call. V was cut by 0 bases and J by 1 base, with 8 bases left in between. The CDR3 totals 14 residues. Germline-derived CDR1 and CDR2 are SGHRS and YFSETQ. CDR3 residues: CASSLALGSYEQYF. The CDR3 nucleotides read TGCGCCAGCAGCTTGGCGTTGGGTTCCTACGAGCAGTACTTC.

This clone showed up just once. V is TRBV5-1 and J is TRBJ1-4; TRBD1 aligns across 9 bases. V gave up 5 bases and J gave up 6 bases; unmatched junction bases: 5. Germline V CDR1 and CDR2: SGHRS, YFSETQ. This CDR3 is built from 14 residues. The CDR3 loop reads CASRVTGGDEKLFF. The CDR3 nucleotides read TGCGCCAGCAGGGTTACAGGGGGCGATGAAAAACTGTTTTTT.

This CDR3 is CASSLGSRNNQPQHF. The CDR3 bases are TGTGCCAGCAGCTTGGGTTCCCGGAACAATCAGCCCCAGCATTTT. The J gene is TRBJ1-5, the V gene TRBV5-5; D not certain. Germline-derived CDR1 and CDR2 are SGHKS and YYEKEE (reference sequence). Trimming removed 0 bases at V and 3 bases at J, with 10 bases between. CDR3 length: 15 residues.

The chain couples TRBV28 to TRBJ2-3; a weak D match, TRBD2 (6 bases). Germline-derived CDR1 and CDR2 are MDHEN and SYDVKM. The CDR3 consists of 13 residues. V lost 3 bases and J 2 bases, leaving 6 bases between the germline ends. The CDR3 bases are TGTGCCAGCAGTTTGGACTACACAGATACGCAGTATTTT. It yields the protein CASSLDYTDTQYF.

The rearrangement links TRBV12-5 to TRBJ2-4; D ambiguous. V was cut by 5 bases and J by 9 bases, with 8 bases left in between. This CDR3 region has 11 residues. Germline loops: CDR1 LGHNT, CDR2 FRNRAP. DNA of the CDR3: TGTGCTAGTGGTCCCCCCTTCATTCAGTACTTC. Translated, it gives CASGPPFIQYF.

The chain carries TRBV14 and TRBJ2-5; D not certain. The germline V and J ends were trimmed by 0 bases and 7 bases, with 15 bases remaining between them. This CDR3 has 15 amino acids. Germline loops: CDR1 SGHDN, CDR2 FVKESK. The CDR3 nucleotides are TGTGCCAGCAGCCAAGAGGGGTTAATTCACCGGACCCAGTACTTC. Translating gives CASSQEGLIHRTQYF.

The chain joins TRBV19 to TRBJ1-1; D gene ambiguous. Deletions cut 7 bases from V and 0 bases from J, with 12 bases between. The length of the CDR3 is 14 residues. CDR1 and CDR2 from the germline V gene are LNHDA and SQIVND (reference sequence). The CDR3 DNA reads as TGTGCCAGTACTCCGATTTTAATGAACACTGAAGCTTTCTTT. It encodes CASTPILMNTEAFF.

The rearrangement links TRBV29-1 to TRBJ2-7; TRBD1 aligns across 7 bases. The junction had 5 bases not matched to a gene; V was cut back by 5 bases and J by 7 bases. Per germline, CDR1 SQVTM and CDR2 ANQGSEA. The CDR3 has 11 residues. CDR3 nucleotide sequence: TGCAGCGTTCAACAGGGGTTGGAGCAGTACTTC. Protein sequence: CSVQQGLEQYF.

A single count supports this clone. V gene TRBV6-1 combines with J gene TRBJ2-7; TRBD1 is a possible D gene (6 bases). V was pared by 5 bases and J by 2 bases, with 10 bases between. This CDR3 comprises 13 residues. Germline V lookup: CDR1 MNHNS, CDR2 SASEGT. The CDR3 DNA reads TGTGCCAGCAGTAAAGGGACAACCTACGAGCAGTACTTC. It encodes CASSKGTTYEQYF.

J is TRBJ2-4 and V is TRBV10-3, with TRBD2 matching 14 bases. The J segment lost 1 base and the V segment lost 0 bases, leaving 11 bases of the junction unmatched. There are 21 residues in the CDR3. CDR1 is ENHRY and CDR2 is SYGVKD in the germline V gene. The CDR3 is CAISESAPGLAGATAKNIQYF. CDR3 bases: TGTGCCATCAGTGAGTCGGCTCCGGGACTAGCGGGAGCTACGGCCAAAAACATTCAGTACTTC.

The chain joins TRBV5-1 to TRBJ1-4, with TRBD1 matching over 9 bases. The CDR3 covers 13 residues. Germline loops: CDR1 SGHRS, CDR2 YFSETQ. Unmatched junction bases numbered 2, after V lost 4 bases and J lost 7 bases. The CDR3: CASSPGQGEKLFF. In nucleotides, the CDR3 is TGCGCCAGCAGCCCGGGACAGGGTGAAAAACTGTTTTTT.

In DNA, the CDR3 is TGTGCCTGGAGTGTTGGTAGGGGAGGAGGCAAAAACATTCAGTACTTC. It is translated as CAWSVGRGGGKNIQYF. The J gene is TRBJ2-4, the V gene TRBV30; maybe TRBD2 (6 bases). Trimming removed 0 bases from V and 3 bases from J, with 15 bases in between. Germline V gene lookup returns CDR1 GTSNPN and CDR2 SVGIG (reference sequence). This CDR3 has 16 amino acids.

The chain is built from TRBV11-2 and TRBJ1-1; D remains ambiguous. The V and J ends lost 3 bases and 7 bases respectively, with 12 bases between them. Germline CDR1 is SGHAT and CDR2 is FQNNGV. The CDR3 extends over 13 amino acids. This CDR3 reads CASSFRGQFEAFF. The CDR3 DNA follows: TGTGCCAGCAGCTTTCGGGGTCAGTTTGAAGCTTTCTTT.

The V call is TRBV11-3, the J call TRBJ2-7; D gene unclear. The germline gives CDR1 SGHNT, CDR2 YENEEA. CDR3 length: 12 residues. Trimming took 3 bases from V and 3 from J, leaving 6 bases between them. The CDR3 reads CASSFLLYEQYF. The CDR3 nucleotides are TGTGCCAGCAGCTTTCTACTCTACGAGCAGTACTTC. The entire variable domain, with the rest obtained from reference TRBV11-3 and TRBJ2-7, is as follows: EAGVVQSPRYKIIEKKQPVAFWCNPISGHNTLYWYLQNLGQGPELLIRYENEEAVDDSQLPKDRFSAERLKGVDSTLKIQPAELGDSAVYLCASSFLLYEQYFGPGTRLTVT.

This chain links TRBV4-2 with TRBJ2-3; TRBD2 matches 9 bases. The CDR3 loop spans 16 amino acids. The V gene's germline CDR1 is LGHNA and CDR2 YNFKEQ. After removal of 0 bases from V and 9 bases from J, the junction contained 10 bases not matched to a gene. This CDR3 reads CASSQETGTSKGTQYF. Written as DNA, the CDR3 is TGTGCCAGCAGCCAAGAAACCGGGACTAGCAAAGGGACGCAGTATTTT.

The V and J genes are TRBV5-1 and TRBJ2-3; TRBD2 matches 11 bases. This CDR3 spans 15 amino acids. The J segment lost 5 bases and the V segment lost 6 bases, leaving 8 bases of the junction unmatched. The germline gives CDR1 SGHRS, CDR2 YFSETQ. The CDR3 protein is CASTPTSGMGDTQYF. DNA of the CDR3: TGCGCCAGCACCCCGACTAGCGGGATGGGAGATACGCAGTATTTT.

This chain joins TRBV6-1 and TRBJ2-7; 7 bases align to TRBD2. Germline V gene sequence: CDR1 MNHNS, CDR2 SASEGT. The CDR3 sequence is 13 residues long. Trimming at V came to 5 bases and at J to 3 bases, leaving 4 bases not matched to a gene. The CDR3 protein is CASSMSSGYEQYF. CDR3 bases: TGTGCCAGCAGTATGTCTAGCGGCTACGAGCAGTACTTC.